This passage covers 8 T cell receptor beta chains from one sample sequenced in a study of blood T cell repertoires in COVID-19. Clones were read by immunoSEQ multiplex PCR, and TCRdb kept only the in-frame ones, dropping some. The sample contains about 260,000 clones, around 82% of which appear only once. Sample: peripheral blood. Every receptor here comes from a human donor in a cohort sampled during active COVID-19.

V gene TRBV28 combines with J gene TRBJ1-3; D is perhaps TRBD1 (5 bases). CDR3 size: 14 residues. Per the germline V gene, CDR1 is MDHEN and CDR2 is SYDVKM. V gave up 2 bases and J gave up 9 bases, with 14 bases separating them. The CDR3 DNA reads TGTGCCAGCAGTTTAGGTCGAAGGGGTGGCACCATATATTTT. It yields the protein CASSLGRRGGTIYF.

In its sample, this clone was seen a few times. This rearrangement joins TRBV5-6 to TRBJ2-7; D unresolved. Germline assignment: CDR1 SGHDT and CDR2 YYEEEE. V lost 0 bases and J 7 bases, leaving 14 bases between the germline ends. The CDR3 sequence is 14 residues long. CDR3 loop: CASSLGSSTREQYF. The CDR3 DNA reads as TGTGCCAGCAGCTTGGGTAGTAGCACGCGAGAGCAGTACTTC.

V usage is TRBV6-6 and J usage is TRBJ2-7; 9 bases match TRBD1. This CDR3 contains 15 residues. J lost 7 bases, V lost 2 bases, and 9 bases had no gene match. Germline V gene lookup returns CDR1 MNHNY and CDR2 SVGAGI (reference sequence). The CDR3 region is CASSYDRGWSGEQYF. In DNA form, the CDR3 reads TGTGCCAGCAGTTACGACAGGGGGTGGTCGGGGGAGCAGTACTTC.

This clone was detected a few times. The chain is built from TRBV5-1 and TRBJ1-6; 7 bases map to TRBD1. V dropped 0 bases and J dropped 9; count of bases not matched to a gene: 6. The germline CDR1 and CDR2 sequences are SGHRS and YFSETQ. This CDR3 is 15 amino acids long. In DNA form, the CDR3 reads TGCGCCAGCAGCTTGGAGGGGGCAGGGGTTTCACCCCTCCACTTT. Amino acid sequence: CASSLEGAGVSPLHF. Together with reference TRBV5-1 and TRBJ1-6, the CDR3 gives the full variable domain: KAGVTQTPRYLIKTRGQQVTLSCSPISGHRSVSWYQQTPGQGLQFLFEYFSETQRNKGNFPGRFSGRQFSNSRSEMNVSTLELGDSALYLCASSLEGAGVSPLHFGNGTRLTVT.

The chain couples TRBV4-3 to TRBJ1-2; D gene ambiguous. The CDR3 runs to 15 residues. V shed 1 base and J shed 3 bases, with 12 bases lying between them. The germline CDR1 and CDR2 sequences are LGHNA and YSLEER. Here the CDR3 reads CASSQGTAGDYGYTF. The CDR3, as DNA: TGCGCCAGCAGCCAAGGAACCGCAGGTGACTATGGCTACACCTTC.

J is TRBJ2-3 and V is TRBV19; 14 bases fit TRBD2. Trimming took 5 bases from V and 2 from J; bases not matched to a gene: 3. CDR1 and CDR2 (germline): LNHDA, SQIVND (reference sequence). The CDR3 totals 16 residues. CDR3 nucleotide sequence: TGTGCCAGTAGTTCGGGACTAGCGGGAGCCACAGATACGCAGTATTTT. This encodes CASSSGLAGATDTQYF.

This clone was counted only a few times. This chain joins TRBV2 and TRBJ2-6, with TRBD1 identical over 7 bases. Germline lookup yields CDR1 SNHLY and CDR2 FYNNEI. CDR3 length: 17 residues. V lost 4 bases to trimming and J lost 0 bases; unmatched junction nucleotides: 6. CDR3 coding DNA: TGTGCCAGCAGTGCTAACAGGGGCTTCTCTGGGGCCAACGTCCTGACTTTC. Amino acids: CASSANRGFSGANVLTF.

The rearrangement uses TRBV9 and TRBJ2-5, with 14 bases that match TRBD2. Germline CDR1 reads SGDLS; CDR2 reads YYNGEE. The CDR3 covers 14 residues. J was trimmed by 4 bases and V by 5 bases; bases with no gene match: 1. CDR3 sequence: CASSGLAGGETQYF. CDR3 nucleotides: TGTGCCAGCAGTGGACTAGCGGGAGGAGAGACCCAGTACTTC.